This TCR beta chain came from a study of PD-L1 blockade in urothelial cancer. Study-level results: Below-median TCR clonality that was measured in pretreatment blood predicted better survival.

In the case of this clone: No antigen is known for it.

The CDR3 runs 13 residues. Germline CDR1 is SGHNT and CDR2 is YENEEA. Germline trimming cut 5 bases from V and 5 bases from J; bases unmatched to any gene: 5. The protocol was immunoSEQ multiplex PCR, while the TCRdb copy is restricted to in-frame clones and leaves out a portion. The repertoire has 70,000 to 90,000 clones, more than 75% of them found once; the top ten carry over 7.5%. The input for sequencing was PBMCs, taken around atezolizumab (anti-PD-L1) treatment. The receptor comes from an older man with urothelial cancer. The chain uses TRBV11-3 and TRBJ2-7, with TRBD1 matching 8 bases. For the CDR3, the DNA is TGTGCCAGCAGCCCACGGACAGGGAACGAGCAGTACTTC. Translating it yields CASSPRTGNEQYF.